This paragraph reports one T cell receptor beta chain. This sample stems from a study of spatial heterogeneity in lung cancer. The length of the CDR3 is 14 residues. V dropped 1 base and J dropped 2 bases, with 9 bases sitting between them. Looked up from germline, CDR1 is SGHNT and CDR2 is YENEEA. As for time point: blood at routine non-recurrence follow-up after resection. TCRdb re-analysed the 5' RACE reads in MiXCR, keeping a single row per CDR3 protein. Among fewer than 150,000 distinct CDR3 sequences listed, 11% were seen once. This clonotype was sampled from a female donor with early-stage non-small cell lung cancer. This sample comprised PBMCs, obtained at follow-up. The chain carries TRBV11-3 and TRBJ2-7; no reliable D call. Here the CDR3 reads CASSLGVKTYEQYV. The CDR3 DNA reads as TGTGCCAGCAGCTTAGGGGTGAAAACCTACGAGCAGTACGTC.